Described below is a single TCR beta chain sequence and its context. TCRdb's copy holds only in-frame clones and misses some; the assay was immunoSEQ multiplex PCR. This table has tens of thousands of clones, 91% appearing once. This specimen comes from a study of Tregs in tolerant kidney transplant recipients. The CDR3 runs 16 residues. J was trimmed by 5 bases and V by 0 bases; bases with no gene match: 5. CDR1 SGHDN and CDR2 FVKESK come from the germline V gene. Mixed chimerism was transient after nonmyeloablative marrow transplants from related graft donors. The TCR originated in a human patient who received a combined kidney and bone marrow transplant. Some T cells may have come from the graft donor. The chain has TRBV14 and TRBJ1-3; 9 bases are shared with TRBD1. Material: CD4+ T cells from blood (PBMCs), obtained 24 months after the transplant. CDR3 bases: TGTGCCAGCAGCCAAGATAAACAGGGGGCGAGAAACACCATATATTTT. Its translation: CASSQDKQGARNTIYF.